These T cell receptor beta chains were read from a single sample in a study of cytomegalovirus exposure and HLA in healthy donors. Sequencing used immunoSEQ multiplex PCR; TCRdb keeps in-frame clones, though not all of them. The sample holds roughly 98,000 clones; around 80% are singletons and the top ten take roughly 1.5%. The sequenced sample consisted of PBMCs. The receptors come from a man in his forties in good health and CMV-seronegative. The CDR3 runs from the conserved cysteine through the conserved F or W. The order of the fields is D gene, V gene, J gene, clone size, CDR3 DNA, CDR3 protein. D genes are given only for firm matches. The listing skips clone size in some rows; elsewhere it reads once, few, many or a size class.

TRBD1	TRBV19	TRBJ2-3	.	TGTGCCACCAAACAGGGGATAAACACAGATACGCAGTATTTT	CATKQGINTDTQYF
.	TRBV13	TRBJ1-5	.	TGTGCCAGCAGCTTGGGTACAGGGTATCAGCCCCAGCATTTT	CASSLGTGYQPQHF
.	TRBV4-2	TRBJ2-1	.	TGTGCCAGCAGCCAAGATCTTCGGGGAACCTCCTACAATGAGCAGTTCTTC	CASSQDLRGTSYNEQFF
.	TRBV27	TRBJ1-1	.	TGTGCCAGCAGTTCCCTAGGTACCACTGAAGCTTTCTTT	CASSSLGTTEAFF
.	TRBV9	TRBJ2-5	.	TGTGCCAGCAGCCCACCCCCCCAAGGGGCCGAGACCCAGTACTTC	CASSPPPQGAETQYF
TRBD1	TRBV6-1	TRBJ2-7	once	TGTGCCAGCAGTGAAGACAGGGGGCGATTTACGGTTTACGAGCAGTACTTC	CASSEDRGRFTVYEQYF
TRBD1	TRBV19	TRBJ1-2	once	TGTGCCAGTAGTACCGCCGGGGTAGGGGGCGCGTCCTATGGCTACACCTTC	CASSTAGVGGASYGYTF
.	TRBV28	TRBJ2-6	few	TGTGCCAGCAGCGCCGATGAGGGAGGTGGGGCCAACGTCCTGACTTTC	CASSADEGGGANVLTF
.	TRBV5-1	TRBJ2-7	.	TGCGCCAGCGGAGGACAGAGCTCCTACGAGCAGTACTTC	CASGGQSSYEQYF
.	TRBV6-5	TRBJ1-2	.	TGTGCCAGCAGTCTCAGGGGAATGGGCTATGGCTACACCTTC	CASSLRGMGYGYTF
TRBD1	TRBV12-5	TRBJ1-1	few	TGTGCTAGTGGTTTGGGCACAGGGGCGAGGACTGAAGCTTTCTTT	CASGLGTGARTEAFF
TRBD1	TRBV19	TRBJ2-2	.	TGTGCCAGTAGGGGGGGACAGGGGGCCTACACCGGGGAGCTGTTTTTT	CASRGGQGAYTGELFF
.	TRBV11-1	TRBJ2-2	.	TGTGCCAGCAGCTTAACAGGTCGCACCGGGGAGCTGTTTTTT	CASSLTGRTGELFF
.	TRBV7-9	TRBJ1-6	.	TGTGCCAGCAGCCCAGGGGCCAGGGGAACCTCCTCCTATAATTCACCCCTCCACTTT	CASSPGARGTSSYNSPLHF
.	TRBV11-2	TRBJ2-7	.	TGTGCCAGCAGCTTAGGCCCCCGCGACGAGCAGTACTTC	CASSLGPRDEQYF
TRBD1	TRBV10-1	TRBJ1-2	.	TGCGCCAGCAGTGAGTCACAGGGGTCCATTTATGGCTACACCTTC	CASSESQGSIYGYTF
.	TRBV4-2	TRBJ2-3	once	TGTGCCAGCAGCCCCAGCATAACCGGGACAGATACGCAGTATTTT	CASSPSITGTDTQYF
TRBD2	TRBV18	TRBJ2-2	.	TGTGCCAGCTCATCGGGACTAGCGGGGGCGCAGAACACCGGGGAGCTGTTTTTT	CASSSGLAGAQNTGELFF
.	TRBV5-6	TRBJ2-2	.	TGTGCCAGCAGCTTGAGATTCCCTATAAACACCGGGGAGCTGTTTTTT	CASSLRFPINTGELFF
TRBD2	TRBV10-3	TRBJ2-7	.	TGTGCCATCAGTGAGTCCTCGGGGGGAAATTACGAGCAGTACTTC	CAISESSGGNYEQYF
.	TRBV21-1	TRBJ2-6	few	TGTGCCAGCAGCAAGGGGACTACTGGGGCCAACGTCCTGACTTTC	CASSKGTTGANVLTF
.	TRBV6-5	TRBJ1-2	.	TGTGCCAGCAGTTACAAGGCGGCCGATGGCTACACCTTC	CASSYKAADGYTF
TRBD1	TRBV2	TRBJ1-2	.	TGTGCCAGCATTGCGGGGACAGGGCTCCCCTATGGCTACACCTTC	CASIAGTGLPYGYTF
TRBD1	TRBV6-5	TRBJ1-4	once	TGTGCCAGCAGTTATTCCGGGACAGGGTCCGAAAAACTGTTTTTT	CASSYSGTGSEKLFF
TRBD2	TRBV5-1	TRBJ2-7	.	TGCGCCAGCAGCCCCGGCGGGGGGTTGTCCTACGAGCAGTACTTC	CASSPGGGLSYEQYF
.	TRBV19	TRBJ1-1	few	TGTGCCAGTAGTTGGGCCATAGGGAGTACTGAAGCTTTCTTT	CASSWAIGSTEAFF
.	TRBV9	TRBJ1-6	few	TGTGCCAGCAGCTTCAGCGGGGGTAATTCACCCCTCCACTTT	CASSFSGGNSPLHF
.	TRBV7-9	TRBJ1-2	.	TGTGCCAGCAGCTTAGTTGGCTTACCATATGGCTACACCTTC	CASSLVGLPYGYTF
TRBD1	TRBV11-2	TRBJ1-3	.	TGTGCCAGCAGCCCTGGGACAGCTGGAAACACCATATATTTT	CASSPGTAGNTIYF
.	TRBV18	TRBJ2-7	.	TGTGCCAGCTCCCCGGGGGAAAGAGGAACCTACGAGCAGTACTTC	CASSPGERGTYEQYF
.	TRBV9	TRBJ1-4	few	TGTGCCAGCAGCCGAACACAGACAGGTGAAAAACTGTTTTTT	CASSRTQTGEKLFF